Each of the 6 T cell receptor beta chains below was sequenced from the same sample in a study of resident and recirculating memory T cells in vitiligo. Here immunoSEQ multiplex PCR was the method, and the copy in TCRdb shows in-frame clones only, minus some. The table has tens of thousands of clones, 90% to 95% seen once. Sequenced sample: blood. The receptor source for this set is a male donor with vitiligo.

This sequence joins TRBV9 and TRBJ1-2; D is undetermined. Germline V lookup: CDR1 SGDLS, CDR2 YYNGEE. V was shortened by 0 bases and J by 8 bases, with 23 bases between the two germline ends. The CDR3 consists of 17 residues. CDR3 nucleotides: TGTGCCAGCAGCGTAGGTTCTCCGGGGTTATCTAGCAACGGCTACACCTTC. Amino acid sequence: CASSVGSPGLSSNGYTF. Combining the CDR3 with reference TRBV9 and TRBJ1-2 gives the whole variable domain DSGVTQTPKHLITATGQRVTLRCSPRSGDLSVYWYQQSLDQGLQFLIQYYNGEERAKGNILERFSAQQFPDLHSELNLSSLELGDSALYFCASSVGSPGLSSNGYTFGSGTRLTVV.

This sequence joins TRBV29-1 and TRBJ2-3; TRBD1 matches 9 bases. Germline CDR1 is SQVTM and CDR2 is ANQGSEA. The CDR3 sequence is 19 residues long. J was trimmed by 0 bases and V by 5 bases; bases with no gene match: 18. The CDR3 coding sequence is TGCAGCGTTACCCCCCTTAGGGGAGCCGGGACAGGGAGCACAGATACGCAGTATTTT. It yields the protein CSVTPLRGAGTGSTDTQYF.

This chain uses TRBV5-6 with TRBJ2-7; 7 bases are shared with TRBD2. CDR1 and CDR2 (germline): SGHDT, YYEEEE. The CDR3 contains 16 residues. V lost 2 bases to trimming and J lost 5 bases; unmatched junction nucleotides: 13. In DNA form, the CDR3 reads TGTGCCAGCAGCTTTTCCCCGACCGGGGGGTTGCACGAGCAGTACTTC. Protein: CASSFSPTGGLHEQYF.

V is TRBV4-3 and J is TRBJ1-4; D call uncertain. This CDR3 comprises 12 residues. Trimming took 4 bases from V and 4 from J, leaving 4 bases between them. Germline V gene sequence: CDR1 LGHNA, CDR2 YSLEER. The CDR3 DNA reads as TGCGCCAGCAGCCTTATTAATGAAAAACTGTTTTTT. This translates into CASSLINEKLFF.

A remark on this clone: The sample has other DNA sequences that encode this CDR3 too. The rearrangement joins TRBV2 to TRBJ2-5; 7 bases line up with TRBD2. The CDR3 runs to 12 residues. In germline, CDR1 is SNHLY, CDR2 FYNNEI. Losses at the gene ends were 4 bases for V and 5 bases for J; bases not matched to a gene: 1. DNA for the CDR3: TGTGCCAGCAGTGCCGGGGGGGAGACCCAGTACTTC. Translation: CASSAGGETQYF.

The chain carries TRBV19 and TRBJ2-3; perhaps TRBD2 as D (5 bases). The ends were cut back, 7 bases at V and 0 bases at J, with 17 bases in the middle. CDR1 and CDR2 (germline): LNHDA, SQIVND (reference sequence). CDR3 size: 16 residues. The CDR3 DNA follows: TGTGCCAGTACCGATGGGCAGCGGACTAGCACAGATACGCAGTATTTT. Amino acid sequence: CASTDGQRTSTDTQYF.